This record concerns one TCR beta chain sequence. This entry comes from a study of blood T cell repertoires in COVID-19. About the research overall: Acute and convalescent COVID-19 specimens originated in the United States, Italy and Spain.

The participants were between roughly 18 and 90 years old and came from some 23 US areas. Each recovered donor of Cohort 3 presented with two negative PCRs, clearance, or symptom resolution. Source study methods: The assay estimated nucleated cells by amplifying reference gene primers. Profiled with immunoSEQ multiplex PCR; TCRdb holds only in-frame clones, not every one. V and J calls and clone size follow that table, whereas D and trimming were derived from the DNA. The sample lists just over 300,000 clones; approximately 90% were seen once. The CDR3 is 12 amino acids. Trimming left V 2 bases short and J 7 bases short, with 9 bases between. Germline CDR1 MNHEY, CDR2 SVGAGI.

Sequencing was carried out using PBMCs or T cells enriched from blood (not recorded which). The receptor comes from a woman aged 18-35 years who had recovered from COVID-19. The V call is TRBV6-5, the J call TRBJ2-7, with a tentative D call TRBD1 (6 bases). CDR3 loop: CASSYKGDEQYF. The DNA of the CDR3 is TGTGCCAGCAGTTACAAGGGGGATGAGCAGTACTTC.